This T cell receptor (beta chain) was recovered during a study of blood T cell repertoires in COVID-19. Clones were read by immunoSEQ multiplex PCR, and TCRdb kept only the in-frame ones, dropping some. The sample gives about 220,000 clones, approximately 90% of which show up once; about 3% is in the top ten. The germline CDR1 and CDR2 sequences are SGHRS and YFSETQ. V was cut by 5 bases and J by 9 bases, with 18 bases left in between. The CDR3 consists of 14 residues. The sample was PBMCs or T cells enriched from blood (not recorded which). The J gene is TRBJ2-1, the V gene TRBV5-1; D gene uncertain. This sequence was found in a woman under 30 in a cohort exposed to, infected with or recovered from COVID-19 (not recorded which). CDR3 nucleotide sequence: TGCGCCAGCAGGTTTGGTACTCCACCGTCTGAGCAGTTCTTC. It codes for CASRFGTPPSEQFF.